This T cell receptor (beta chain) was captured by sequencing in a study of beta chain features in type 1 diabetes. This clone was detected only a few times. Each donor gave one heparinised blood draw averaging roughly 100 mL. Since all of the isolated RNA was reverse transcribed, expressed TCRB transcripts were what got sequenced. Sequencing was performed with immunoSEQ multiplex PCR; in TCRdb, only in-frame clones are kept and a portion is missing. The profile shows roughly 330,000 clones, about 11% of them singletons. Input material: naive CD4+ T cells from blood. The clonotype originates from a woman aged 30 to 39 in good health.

CDR3 nucleotides: TGTGCCAGCAGCTTGGTACTAGCGGGGGCAGATACGCAGTATTTT. Translation: CASSLVLAGADTQYF. The chain links TRBV7-2 to TRBJ2-3; TRBD2 matches 11 bases. The trim removed 3 bases at V and 4 bases at J, leaving 3 bases unmatched. CDR1 is SGHTA and CDR2 is FQGNSA in the germline V gene. The CDR3 loop spans 15 amino acids.